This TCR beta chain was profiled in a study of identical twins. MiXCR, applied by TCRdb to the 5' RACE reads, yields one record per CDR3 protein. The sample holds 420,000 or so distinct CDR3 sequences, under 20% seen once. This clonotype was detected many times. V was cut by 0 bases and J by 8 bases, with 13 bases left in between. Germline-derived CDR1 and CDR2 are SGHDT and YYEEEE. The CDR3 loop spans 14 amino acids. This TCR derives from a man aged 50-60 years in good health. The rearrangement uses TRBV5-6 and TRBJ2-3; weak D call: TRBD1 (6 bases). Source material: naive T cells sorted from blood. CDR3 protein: CASSLAQGFGTQYF. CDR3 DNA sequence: TGTGCCAGCAGCTTGGCGCAGGGGTTCGGTACGCAGTATTTT.